This section outlines one T cell receptor (beta chain) sequence together with its context. Its antigen target is currently unknown. No base-level quality is on record; no much larger clone is a single base apart. Libraries were prepared through the immunoSEQ multiplex PCR assay. TCRdb holds this immuneACCESS table with in-frame rearrangements only. Some clones are missing; in checked studies, unresolved V genes explain under half, and the rest has no known cause. This sample lists tens of thousands of clones; 90% to 95% were detected once. The top ten clonotypes cover about 0.26% of the sample. This entry comes from a study of technical replicates of blood from four donors (dated by TCRdb to the late 2010s). The germline V and J ends show losses of 3 bases and 5 bases respectively, and no gene match explains 8 bases of the junction. The CDR3 measures 16 amino acids from cysteine to phenylalanine. The read is trimmed to its CDR3 DNA, 48 bases read in frame from base 1. The germline V gene (reference sequence) gives CDR1 as SEHNR and CDR2 as FQNEAQ.

The chain is made from TRBV7-9 and TRBJ2-5, and 11 junction bases match TRBD2. The sample was T cells isolated from PBMCs. This receptor was taken from a human donor in good health. The nucleotide sequence reads as follows: TGTGCCAGCAGCTTTAGAACTAGCGGGAGTACGGAGACCCAGTACTTC. The encoded protein is CASSFRTSGSTETQYF. Outside the CDR3, residues come from the reference TRBV7-9 and TRBJ2-5 proteins, so the full variable domain is: DTGVSQNPRHKITKRGQNVTFRCDPISEHNRLYWYRQTLGQGPEFLTYFQNEAQLEKSRLLSDRFSAERPKGSFSTLEIQRTEQGDSAMYLCASSFRTSGSTETQYFGPGTRLLVL.